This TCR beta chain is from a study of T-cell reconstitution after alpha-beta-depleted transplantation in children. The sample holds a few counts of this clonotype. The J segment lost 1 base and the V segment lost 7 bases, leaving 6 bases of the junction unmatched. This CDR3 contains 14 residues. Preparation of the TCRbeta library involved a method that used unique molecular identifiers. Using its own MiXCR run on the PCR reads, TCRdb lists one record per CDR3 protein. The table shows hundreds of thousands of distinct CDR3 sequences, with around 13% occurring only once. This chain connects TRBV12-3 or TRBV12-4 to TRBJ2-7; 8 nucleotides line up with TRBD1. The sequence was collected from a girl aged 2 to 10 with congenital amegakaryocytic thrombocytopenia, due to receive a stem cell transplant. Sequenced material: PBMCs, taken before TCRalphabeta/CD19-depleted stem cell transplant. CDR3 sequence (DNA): TGTGCCAGCACCACAGGGGGAGTATCCTACGAGCAGTACTTC. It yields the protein CASTTGGVSYEQYF.